The following is a TCR beta chain sequence with its context. This CDR3 contains 16 residues. Germline CDR1 is MNHEY and CDR2 is SVGAGI. Losses at the gene ends were 2 bases for V and 9 bases for J; bases not matched to a gene: 11. This specimen comes from a study of blood T cell repertoires in COVID-19. Whole-study context: PBMCs, B-cell-depleted T cells, or T cells provided the cDNA or gDNA that made up the material.

Source study methods: For nucleated cells, counts were estimated from reference gene primer amplification. Method: immunoSEQ multiplex PCR; TCRdb's copy keeps in-frame clones and lacks some. V, J and clone size derive from that table, while D and trimming were established from the DNA sequence. Of a few hundred thousand clones in the sample, 75% to 90% were seen once. The sample comprised peripheral blood. This receptor was taken from a woman aged 40-49 years who had recovered from COVID-19. The genes are TRBV6-5 and TRBJ2-1; 9 nucleotides match TRBD2. CDR3 coding DNA: TGTGCCAGCAGTTACGGGGGTAGCGGGAGATGGGGTGAGCAGTTCTTC. It is translated as CASSYGGSGRWGEQFF.